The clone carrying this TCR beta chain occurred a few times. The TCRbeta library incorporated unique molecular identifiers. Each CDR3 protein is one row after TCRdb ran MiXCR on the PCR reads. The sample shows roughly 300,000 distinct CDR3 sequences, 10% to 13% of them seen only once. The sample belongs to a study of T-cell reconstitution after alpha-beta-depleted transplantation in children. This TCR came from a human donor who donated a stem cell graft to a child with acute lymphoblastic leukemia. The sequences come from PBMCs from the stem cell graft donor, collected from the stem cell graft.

CDR3 in amino acids: CASSFSGGTSTDTQYF. The DNA of the CDR3 is TGCGCCAGCAGCTTCTCTGGCGGTACTAGCACAGATACGCAGTATTTT. The rearrangement joins TRBV5-1 to TRBJ2-3, with D uncertain. V was trimmed by 2 bases and J by 0 bases, leaving 13 bases between them. CDR1 SGHRS and CDR2 YFSETQ come from the germline V gene. The CDR3 runs 16 residues.